Sequencing of this T cell receptor (beta chain) was carried out in a study of CD8+ T cells in alopecia areata. Sample treatment: oral pan-JAK inhibitor, 5-10 mg twice daily. Following extraction, RNA underwent reverse transcription to cDNA, which served as the sequencing template. This table comes from immunoSEQ multiplex PCR, and its TCRdb copy is limited to in-frame clones, with some not included. In the table there are more than 150,000 clones, roughly 46% of which are singletons. V dropped 4 bases and J dropped 4 bases, with 16 bases sitting between them. The germline CDR1 and CDR2 sequences are GTSNPN and SVGIG (reference sequence). This CDR3 is 14 amino acids long.

This sample comprised CD8+ T cells sorted from blood, obtained at roughly week 52, from a patient treated with tofacitinib. V is TRBV30 and J is TRBJ1-2; D is unresolved. This receptor was identified in a human donor with alopecia areata. CDR3 DNA sequence: TGTGCCTGGATAGGGCCCGGAGGTTCCTATGGCTACACCTTC. Protein: CAWIGPGGSYGYTF. Looking up the rest from reference TRBV30 and TRBJ1-2 gives the full variable domain: SQTIHQWPATLVQPVGSPLSLECTVEGTSNPNLYWYRQAAGRGLQLLFYSVGIGQISSEVPQNLSASRPQDRQFILSSKKLLLSDSGFYLCAWIGPGGSYGYTFGSGTRLTVV.